A selection of T cell receptor beta chains follows, all from one sample in a study of preoperative IRX-2 immunotherapy in early breast cancer. The protocol was immunoSEQ multiplex PCR, while the TCRdb copy is restricted to in-frame clones and leaves out a portion. The sample lists 25,000 to 30,000 clones, 81% occurring once. Sequenced here: lymph node tissue, sampled after IRX-2 immunotherapy. These TCRs come from a human donor with breast cancer. Both conserved end residues are part of each CDR3. The D gene is left open where the match is weak. A clone size is listed for some rows: how often the clone was seen (once, few, many), or a class if it is expanded.

clone size	D gene	CDR3 length	V gene	J gene	CDR3 DNA	CDR3 protein
-	-	12	TRBV14	TRBJ2-7	TGTGCCAGCAGCTCAGGGGCATCGGGGGAGTACTTC	CASSSGASGEYF
-	-	13	TRBV6-8	TRBJ1-1	TGTGCCAGCATTTCCCTGGGCGGTTCGGGAGCTTTCTTT	CASISLGGSGAFF
-	-	13	TRBV27	TRBJ2-2	TGTGCCAGCAGTTGGGGGAACACCGGGGAGCTGTTTTTT	CASSWGNTGELFF
-	-	14	TRBV27	TRBJ1-2	TGTGCCAGCGGGAGCGGTAGGGGGAACTATGGCTACACCTTC	CASGSGRGNYGYTF
-	-	13	TRBV28	TRBJ1-2	TGTGCCAGCAGTTCAAACGAGGGGTTGGGCTACACCTTC	CASSSNEGLGYTF
once	TRBD1	14	TRBV19	TRBJ1-1	TGTGCCAGTAGTCCAGACAGGGTAGGCACTGAAGCTTTCTTT	CASSPDRVGTEAFF
-	TRBD1	12	TRBV28	TRBJ1-2	TGTGCCAGCCAGGGGGAAGACTATGGCTACACCTTC	CASQGEDYGYTF
-	-	12	TRBV18	TRBJ1-1	TGTGCCAGCTCACTAACGGGTGCTGAAGCTTTCTTT	CASSLTGAEAFF
-	-	14	TRBV25-1	TRBJ1-4	TGTGCCAGCAGTGAATCTCAGATGGGGGAAAAACTGTTTTTT	CASSESQMGEKLFF
-	TRBD1	13	TRBV28	TRBJ1-1	TGTGCCAGCATTCTACAGGGGGACACTGAAGCTTTCTTT	CASILQGDTEAFF